What follows are 11 T cell receptor beta chains derived from one specimen sequenced in a study of OX40 agonist ivuxolimab in advanced cancers. Sequencing used immunoSEQ multiplex PCR; TCRdb keeps in-frame clones, though not all of them. The data hold 45,000 to 60,000 clones, with around four fifths observed a single time. The source was CD4+ or CD8+ T cells sorted from blood, collected in a trial of the OX40 agonist ivuxolimab. The origin of the receptors is an adult with an advanced solid tumor such as melanoma, head and neck, liver or kidney cancer.

The chain links TRBV5-1 to TRBJ2-7; 9 nucleotides align to TRBD2. The junction had 6 bases not matched to a gene; V was cut back by 5 bases and J by 3 bases. Germline V gene data show CDR1 as SGHRS and CDR2 as YFSETQ. This CDR3 has 14 amino acids. Written as DNA, the CDR3 is TGCGCCAGCAGGGTGGGTAGCGGGAGCTACGAGCAGTACTTC. Translated: CASRVGSGSYEQYF.

The chain recombines TRBV19 with TRBJ2-7; weak D call: TRBD1 (6 bases). The CDR3 has 14 residues. V was clipped by 5 bases and J by 0 bases, with 11 bases between them. Germline V gene data show CDR1 as LNHDA and CDR2 as SQIVND (reference sequence). DNA of the CDR3: TGTGCCAGTAGTCCCGGGACAATCTCCTACGAGCAGTACTTC. Protein product: CASSPGTISYEQYF.

The chain couples TRBV7-3 to TRBJ2-7; a possible D gene is TRBD2 (5 bases). Germline CDR1 and CDR2: SGHTA and FQGTGA. Trimming stripped 5 bases from V and 3 bases from J, with 14 bases between. The CDR3 is 14 amino acids. CDR3 region: CASSLHLGGYEQYF. Written as DNA, the CDR3 is TGTGCCAGCAGCCTACACCTCGGAGGCTACGAGCAGTACTTC.

CDR3 amino acids: CASSQGEGATEAFF. CDR3 sequence (DNA): TGCGCCAGCAGCCAAGGGGAGGGGGCCACTGAAGCTTTCTTT. The chain has TRBV4-1 and TRBJ1-1, with 7 bases fitting TRBD1. The V and J ends lost 1 base and 4 bases, in that order; junction bases with no gene match: 3. The CDR3 contains 14 residues. Germline CDR1 MGHRA, CDR2 YSYEKL.

The genes are TRBV11-2 and TRBJ2-1, with no clear D. Germline V lookup: CDR1 SGHAT, CDR2 FQNNGV. With 3 bases removed from V and 6 bases from J, the gap between germline ends came to 3 bases. The CDR3 runs to 11 residues. CDR3 residues: CASSLVNEQFF. CDR3 bases: TGTGCCAGCAGCTTGGTCAATGAGCAGTTCTTC.

This chain links TRBV5-5 with TRBJ2-7; either TRBD1 or TRBD2 may fit D (5 bases each). Trimming left V 2 bases short and J 4 bases short, with 16 bases between. CDR1 SGHKS and CDR2 YYEKEE come from the germline V gene (reference sequence). The CDR3 totals 15 residues. CDR3 amino acids: CASSLITGTGYEQYF. The CDR3 nucleotides read TGTGCCAGCAGCTTAATTACCGGGACCGGTTACGAGCAGTACTTC.

This chain's CDR3 is CASSILGTKNIQYF. DNA of the CDR3: TGTGCCAGCAGTATCTTGGGTACCAAAAACATTCAGTACTTC. The chain is built from TRBV28 and TRBJ2-4, with D uncertain. The CDR3 is 14 residues long. The germline CDR1 and CDR2 sequences are MDHEN and SYDVKM. V lost 5 bases and J 2 bases, leaving 10 bases between the germline ends.

This chain connects TRBV7-6 to TRBJ2-1; D possibly uses TRBD1 or TRBD2 (5 bases each). The V and J ends lost 1 base and 0 bases respectively, with 10 bases between them. Germline V gene sequence: CDR1 SGHVS, CDR2 FNYEAQ. This CDR3 has 16 amino acids. CDR3 region: CASSLGGYSSYNEQFF. CDR3 coding DNA: TGTGCCAGCAGCTTAGGGGGGTACAGCTCCTACAATGAGCAGTTCTTC.

This chain links TRBV4-1 with TRBJ2-1; no clear D gene. Trimming took 1 base from V and 5 from J, leaving 9 bases between them. This CDR3 comprises 14 residues. The V gene's germline CDR1 is MGHRA and CDR2 YSYEKL. CDR3: CASSQVGLHNEQFF. DNA for the CDR3: TGCGCCAGCAGCCAAGTCGGGCTTCACAATGAGCAGTTCTTC.

This chain uses TRBV28 with TRBJ2-7; tentatively, D is TRBD1 (5 bases). Per germline, CDR1 MDHEN and CDR2 SYDVKM. V was clipped by 7 bases and J by 4 bases, with 14 bases between them. The CDR3 is made up of 13 amino acids. The CDR3 is CASKTGASYEQYF. Here the CDR3 DNA reads TGTGCCAGCAAAACAGGCGCCTCATACGAGCAGTACTTC.

The chain is built from TRBV7-9 and TRBJ2-7; possibly TRBD1 or TRBD2 for D (5 bases each). Trimming stripped 5 bases from V and 3 bases from J, with 17 bases between. Germline CDR1 is SEHNR and CDR2 is FQNEAQ (reference sequence). This CDR3 has 15 amino acids. CDR3 loop: CASSHGTYGVYEQYF. CDR3 nucleotide sequence: TGTGCCAGCAGCCACGGGACCTACGGGGTCTACGAGCAGTACTTC. The full variable domain, with the rest looked up from reference TRBV7-9 and TRBJ2-7, is DTGVSQNPRHKITKRGQNVTFRCDPISEHNRLYWYRQTLGQGPEFLTYFQNEAQLEKSRLLSDRFSAERPKGSFSTLEIQRTEQGDSAMYLCASSHGTYGVYEQYFGPGTRLTVT.